Presented here are 12 T cell receptor beta chains from one specimen sequenced in a study of response to subunit inactivated influenza vaccine. TCRdb re-analysed the RT-PCR reads in MiXCR, keeping a single row per CDR3 protein. The sample records about 650,000 distinct CDR3 sequences, around 16% being singletons. Sequenced here: PBMCs from blood, sampled 12 days after vaccination. The source of these receptors is a man in his forties or fifties who received an inactivated influenza vaccine.

The sample holds many counts of this clonotype. V is TRBV6-5 and J is TRBJ1-3, with a possible D match to TRBD1 (5 bases). Germline lookup yields CDR1 MNHEY and CDR2 SVGAGI. This CDR3 comprises 17 residues. With 0 bases removed from V and 2 bases from J, the gap between germline ends came to 14 bases. The DNA of the CDR3 is TGTGCCAGCAGTTACTCGATCGAGGCAGGGCCTGGAAACACCATATATTTT. Encoded protein: CASSYSIEAGPGNTIYF.

This chain joins TRBV15 and TRBJ2-7, with no clear D. The germline CDR1 and CDR2 sequences are LNHNV and YYDKDF (reference sequence). This CDR3 comprises 11 residues. V was pared by 0 bases and J by 6 bases, with 3 bases between. This chain's CDR3 is CATSRDGEQYF. Written as DNA, the CDR3 is TGTGCCACCAGCAGAGATGGCGAGCAGTACTTC. The variable domain in full, with the rest retrieved from reference TRBV15 and TRBJ2-7, is DAMVIQNPRYQVTQFGKPVTLSCSQTLNHNVMYWYQQKSSQAPKLLFHYYDKDFNNEADTPDNFQSRRPNTSFCFLDIRSPGLGDTAMYLCATSRDGEQYFGPGTRLTVT.

This clonotype was observed a handful of times. This chain links TRBV20-1 with TRBJ2-1, with D possibly being TRBD1 or TRBD2 (5 bases each). Germline loops: CDR1 DFQATT, CDR2 SNEGSKA (reference sequence). The CDR3 loop spans 16 amino acids. Trimming removed 0 bases at V and 4 bases at J, with 16 bases between. The CDR3 loop is CSARDQRGAKYNEQFF. As DNA, the CDR3 is TGCAGTGCTAGAGATCAGAGAGGGGCAAAATACAATGAGCAGTTCTTC.

V is TRBV12-3 or TRBV12-4 and J is TRBJ2-1, with 11 bases fitting TRBD2. The CDR3 consists of 16 residues. The V and J ends lost 1 base and 7 bases, in that order; junction bases with no gene match: 6. The CDR3 loop is CASSLGSSGGANEQFF. For the CDR3, the DNA is TGTGCCAGCAGTTTAGGTAGTAGCGGGGGGGCAAATGAGCAGTTCTTC.

V is TRBV20-1 and J is TRBJ2-3; 9 bases are shared with TRBD1. The ends lost 4 bases at V and 5 bases at J; junction bases unmatched: 10. This CDR3 has 15 amino acids. Germline V CDR1 and CDR2: DFQATT, SNEGSKA (reference sequence). In nucleotides, the CDR3 is TGCAGTGCTACCAAACCGGACAGGGGCTTAGATACGCAGTATTTT. Translated, it gives CSATKPDRGLDTQYF.

The CDR3 loop reads CASSLIGGAYNEQFF. The CDR3 bases are TGTGCCAGCAGCTTGATCGGGGGGGCCTACAATGAGCAGTTCTTC. The rearrangement joins TRBV7-6 to TRBJ2-1; 8 positions match TRBD2. The J segment lost 2 bases and the V segment lost 3 bases, leaving 3 bases of the junction unmatched. Germline CDR1 is SGHVS and CDR2 is FNYEAQ. The CDR3 is made up of 15 amino acids.

The J gene is TRBJ2-1, the V gene TRBV15; 8 bases match TRBD2. There are 17 residues in the CDR3. Germline CDR1 LNHNV, CDR2 YYDKDF (reference sequence). The V gene end was trimmed by 0 bases and the J gene end by 3 bases; junction bases not matched to a gene: 7. The CDR3 bases are TGTGCCACCAGCAGAGATATCGTAGCGGGGATCTACAATGAGCAGTTCTTC. Translation: CATSRDIVAGIYNEQFF.

This clonotype was found many times. The V gene is TRBV20-1, the J gene TRBJ2-1; the match to TRBD2 covers 11 bases. CDR1 and CDR2 (germline): DFQATT, SNEGSKA (reference sequence). J lost 9 bases, V lost 0 bases, and 10 bases had no gene match. This CDR3 region has 16 residues. The CDR3 nucleotides are TGCAGTGCTAGAGATCTAGGGCGGCTAGCGGGGGGTGAGCAGTTCTTC. Protein product: CSARDLGRLAGGEQFF.

This clonotype was counted between two and nine times. This rearrangement joins TRBV11-2 to TRBJ2-7; 10 nucleotides line up with TRBD2. The trim removed 3 bases at V and 2 bases at J, leaving 4 bases unmatched. The germline V gene has CDR1 SGHAT and CDR2 FQNNGV. The CDR3 extends over 15 amino acids. The DNA for the CDR3 is TGTGCCAGCAGCTTCGGACTAGCGGCGACCTACGAGCAGTACTTC. This gives the protein CASSFGLAATYEQYF.

A few counts support this clonotype. This chain connects TRBV28 to TRBJ1-3; a weak D match, TRBD1 (6 bases). This CDR3 spans 15 amino acids. Germline lookup yields CDR1 MDHEN and CDR2 SYDVKM. V lost 4 bases and J lost 0, with 10 bases in between. The chain's CDR3 is CASSSGQFSGNTIYF. The CDR3 nucleotides read TGTGCCAGCAGTTCTGGACAGTTCTCTGGAAACACCATATATTTT.

The rearrangement uses TRBV24-1 and TRBJ2-3; 12 bases line up with TRBD1. Unmatched junction bases numbered 4, after V lost 4 bases and J lost 6 bases. The CDR3 totals 15 residues. From germline, CDR1 is KGHDR and CDR2 SFDVKD. In nucleotides, the CDR3 is TGTGCCACCAGTGACCGGGACAGGGGGCTGGATACGCAGTATTTT. Translation: CATSDRDRGLDTQYF.

A few counts support this clonotype. V gene TRBV5-5 combines with J gene TRBJ2-7, with D maybe TRBD2 (5 bases). The V and J ends lost 0 bases and 4 bases respectively, with 17 bases between them. This CDR3 has 16 amino acids. Germline V gene lookup returns CDR1 SGHKS and CDR2 YYEKEE (reference sequence). The CDR3 DNA reads TGTGCCAGCAGCTTGGTAGGTGGTGGAGGTTTTTACGAGCAGTACTTC. Amino acid sequence: CASSLVGGGGFYEQYF.